This TCR beta chain was profiled in a study of cytomegalovirus exposure and HLA in healthy donors. The CDR3 runs 15 residues. The V gene's germline CDR1 is SGHTA and CDR2 FQGTGA. Germline trimming cut 3 bases from V and 2 bases from J; bases unmatched to any gene: 4. This clone was detected only once. Primers for the PCR totalled 60 Vbeta and 13 Jbeta. Measured with immunoSEQ multiplex PCR; TCRdb has only the in-frame clones, and not every one. The sample shows 150,000 to 200,000 clones, more than 60% of them seen only once. The source of this sequence is a female donor in good health and CMV-seronegative. Specimen: PBMCs. The chain combines TRBV7-3 with TRBJ2-3, with 8 nucleotides matching TRBD2. The CDR3 sequence: CASSFSGAATDTQYF. The CDR3 coding sequence is TGTGCCAGCAGCTTTAGCGGGGCTGCCACAGATACGCAGTATTTT. The variable domain in full, with the rest retrieved from reference TRBV7-3 and TRBJ2-3, is GAGVSQTPSNKVTEKGKYVELRCDPISGHTALYWYRQSLGQGPEFLIYFQGTGAADDSGLPNDRFFAVRPEGSVSTLKIQRTERGDSAVYLCASSFSGAATDTQYFGPGTRLTVL.